The clone carrying this T cell receptor beta chain was observed a single time. These data belong to a study of CD8 T cells in Susac syndrome. Reverse transcription used roughly 0.45 to 1 ug RNA and random hexamers. TCRdb used MiXCR to reprocess the immunoSEQ multiplex PCR reads, holding one entry per CDR3 protein. The sample records 130,000 to 150,000 distinct CDR3 sequences, around 94% being singletons. The sample comprised CD4+ T cells from PBMCs. The receptor was derived from a human donor in good health.

The DNA of the CDR3 is TGCACCTCCAACCCTGGCATAATGAACACTGAAGCTTTCTTT. Protein: CTSNPGIMNTEAFF. The chain joins TRBV20-1 to TRBJ1-1; no reliable D call. This CDR3 is 14 amino acids long. In germline, CDR1 is DFQATT, CDR2 SNEGSKA (reference sequence).